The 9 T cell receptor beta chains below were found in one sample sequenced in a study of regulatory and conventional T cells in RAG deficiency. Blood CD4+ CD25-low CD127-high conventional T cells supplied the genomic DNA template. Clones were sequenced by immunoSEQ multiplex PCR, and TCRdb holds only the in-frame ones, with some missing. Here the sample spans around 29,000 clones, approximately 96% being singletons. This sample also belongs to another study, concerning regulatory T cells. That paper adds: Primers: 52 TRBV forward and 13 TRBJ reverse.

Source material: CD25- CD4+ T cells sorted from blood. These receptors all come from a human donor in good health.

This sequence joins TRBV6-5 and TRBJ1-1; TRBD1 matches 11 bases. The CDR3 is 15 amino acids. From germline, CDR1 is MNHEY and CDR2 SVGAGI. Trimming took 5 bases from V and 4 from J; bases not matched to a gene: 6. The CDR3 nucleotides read TGTGCCAGCAGTCTGGACAGGGGGCGGTCCACTGAAGCTTTCTTT. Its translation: CASSLDRGRSTEAFF.

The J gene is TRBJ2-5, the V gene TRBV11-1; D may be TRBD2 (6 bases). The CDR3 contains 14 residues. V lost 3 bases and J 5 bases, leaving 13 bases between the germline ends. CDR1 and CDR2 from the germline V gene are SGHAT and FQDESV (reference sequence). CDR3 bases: TGTGCCAGCAGCTTGCGCGGGGTTGGTGAGACCCAGTACTTC. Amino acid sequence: CASSLRGVGETQYF. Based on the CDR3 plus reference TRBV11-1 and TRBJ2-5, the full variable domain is EAEVAQSPRYKITEKSQAVAFWCDPISGHATLYWYRQILGQGPELLVQFQDESVVDDSQLPKDRFSAERLKGVDSTLKIQPAELGDSAMYLCASSLRGVGETQYFGPGTRLLVL.

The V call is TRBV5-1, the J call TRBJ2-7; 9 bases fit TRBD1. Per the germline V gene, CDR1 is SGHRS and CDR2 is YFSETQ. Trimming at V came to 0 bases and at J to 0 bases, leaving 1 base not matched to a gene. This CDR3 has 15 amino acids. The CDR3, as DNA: TGCGCCAGCAGCTTGGGGGACAGGGCCTCCTACGAGCAGTACTTC. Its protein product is CASSLGDRASYEQYF.

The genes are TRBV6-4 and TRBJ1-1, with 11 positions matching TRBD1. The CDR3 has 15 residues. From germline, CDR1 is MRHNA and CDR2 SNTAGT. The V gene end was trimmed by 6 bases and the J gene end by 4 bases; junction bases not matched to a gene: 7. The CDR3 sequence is CASSLSGTGGTEAFF. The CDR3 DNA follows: TGTGCCAGCAGCCTCTCCGGGACAGGGGGCACTGAAGCTTTCTTT.

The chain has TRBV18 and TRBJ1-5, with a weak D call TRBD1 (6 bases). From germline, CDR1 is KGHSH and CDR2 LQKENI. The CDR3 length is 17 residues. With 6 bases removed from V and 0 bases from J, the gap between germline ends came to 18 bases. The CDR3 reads CASSELAGAVSNQPQHF. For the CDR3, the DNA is TGTGCCAGCTCGGAACTCGCGGGGGCTGTTAGCAATCAGCCCCAGCATTTT.

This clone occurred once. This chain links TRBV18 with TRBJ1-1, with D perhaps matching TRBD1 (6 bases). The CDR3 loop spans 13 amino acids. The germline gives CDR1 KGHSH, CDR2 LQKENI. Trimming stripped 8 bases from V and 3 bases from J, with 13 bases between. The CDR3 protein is CASAAGVDTEAFF. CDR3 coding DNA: TGTGCCAGCGCGGCAGGGGTGGACACTGAAGCTTTCTTT.

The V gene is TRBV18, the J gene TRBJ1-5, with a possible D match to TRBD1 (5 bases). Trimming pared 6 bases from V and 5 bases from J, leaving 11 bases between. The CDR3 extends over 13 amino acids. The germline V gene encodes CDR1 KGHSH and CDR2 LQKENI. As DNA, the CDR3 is TGTGCCAGCTCCCATGACAGAGATCAGCCCCAGCATTTT. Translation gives CASSHDRDQPQHF.

The CDR3 loop reads CASSGGVGETQYF. CDR3 nucleotide sequence: TGTGCCAGCTCAGGGGGGGTTGGAGAGACCCAGTACTTC. The chain employs TRBV18 and TRBJ2-5; 7 nucleotides align to TRBD2. The germline V gene has CDR1 KGHSH and CDR2 LQKENI. V shed 5 bases and J 4 bases; nucleotides not matched to a gene: 4. This CDR3 contains 13 residues. Combining the CDR3 with reference TRBV18 and TRBJ2-5 gives the whole variable domain NAGVMQNPRHLVRRRGQEARLRCSPMKGHSHVYWYRQLPEEGLKFMVYLQKENIIDESGMPKERFSAEFPKEGPSILRIQQVVRGDSAAYFCASSGGVGETQYFGPGTRLLVL.

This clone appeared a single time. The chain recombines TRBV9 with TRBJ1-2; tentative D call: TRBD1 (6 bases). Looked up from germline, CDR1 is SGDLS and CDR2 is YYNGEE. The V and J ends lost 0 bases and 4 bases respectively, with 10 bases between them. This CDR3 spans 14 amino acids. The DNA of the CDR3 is TGTGCCAGCAGCGTAGAAACAGGGTCCTATGGCTACACCTTC. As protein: CASSVETGSYGYTF.